The clone carrying this T cell receptor (beta chain) has ten or more counts. Its specificity is not known. These data originate in a study of T-cell reconstitution after alpha-beta-depleted transplantation in children. Molecular barcoding with unique molecular identifiers was used for the TCRbeta library. TCRdb ran MiXCR on the PCR reads and lists one entry per CDR3 protein. The data hold some 600,000 distinct CDR3 sequences, with 10% to 15% observed a single time. Study-wide results and limits: At around two months after transplant, the alpha-beta T cells were reportedly derived from several hundred expanded clones that came from non-depleted graft cells. In some patients, recipient T cells and intrathymic progenitors surviving conditioning explained high day-60 diversity. T-cell counts and diversity at one year following transplant were attributed mainly to newly produced T cells.

This clonotype was obtained from a male patient younger than 18 who had a stem cell transplant for acute myeloid leukemia, so the T cells may come from the graft donor. The sequencing here drew on PBMCs, mostly from graft donor cells, taken 360 days after TCRalphabeta/CD19-depleted stem cell transplant.

The CDR3 reads CASSLTRMGLTQADTQYF. The CDR3 DNA sequence: TGTGCCAGCAGTTTGACTAGGATGGGCCTAACCCAAGCAGATACGCAGTATTTT. This chain connects TRBV6-5 to TRBJ2-3; TRBD2 might be the D (6 bases). The CDR3 extends over 18 amino acids. From germline, CDR1 is MNHEY and CDR2 SVGAGI. The V gene lost 4 bases and the J gene lost 4 bases, with 24 bases spanning the gap.